These 4 T cell receptor beta chains originate from one sample sequenced in a study of radiation and T cells in renal cell carcinoma. Described time point: blood 4 weeks post-SBRT, at nephrectomy. Specified treatment: 15 Gy SBRT to primary tumor, nephrectomy 4 weeks later. Clones were sequenced by immunoSEQ multiplex PCR, and TCRdb holds only the in-frame ones, with some missing. The sample contains 75,000 to 95,000 clones, 70% to 90% of which appear only once. Sequences were derived from blood, sampled from a patient whose treatment included radiotherapy and nephrectomy. Receptors were obtained from a man in his fifties with renal cell carcinoma.

V is TRBV7-2 and J is TRBJ1-4; D not resolved. CDR3 length: 14 amino acids. The V end lost 3 bases, the J end lost 1 base, and 6 bases lay between the germline ends. The germline gives CDR1 SGHTA, CDR2 FQGNSA. The CDR3: CASSFRRTNEKLFF. The DNA for the CDR3 is TGTGCCAGCAGCTTTAGAAGAACTAATGAAAAACTGTTTTTT.

J is TRBJ1-1 and V is TRBV6-6; D uncertain. Looked up from germline, CDR1 is MNHNY and CDR2 is SVGAGI (reference sequence). The CDR3 is made up of 12 amino acids. Trimming removed 6 bases at V and 4 bases at J, with 9 bases between. CDR3 sequence (DNA): TGTGCCAGCAGCCCGGGAGGCACTGAAGCTTTCTTT. It codes for CASSPGGTEAFF.

The rearrangement joins TRBV7-2 to TRBJ2-7, with TRBD1 matching 8 bases. This CDR3 spans 13 amino acids. The germline CDR1 and CDR2 sequences are SGHTA and FQGNSA. With V trimmed by 5 bases and J by 2 bases, 2 bases remained unmatched. CDR3 DNA sequence: TGTGCCAGCAGCCTACAGGGGGCCTACGAGCAGTACTTC. It codes for CASSLQGAYEQYF.

The chain joins TRBV11-2 to TRBJ2-1; 7 nucleotides align to TRBD2. Germline CDR1 is SGHAT and CDR2 is FQNNGV. This CDR3 contains 18 residues. Germline trimming cut 5 bases from V and 0 bases from J; bases unmatched to any gene: 13. CDR3 bases: TGTGCCAGCAGCCCCTTTGGAGCGGGATCCCGCTCCTACAATGAGCAGTTCTTC. Residues: CASSPFGAGSRSYNEQFF.